Listed below are T cell receptor beta chains from one sample, sequenced in a study of CD8 T cells in ankylosing spondylitis. TCRdb independently ran MiXCR on the 5' RACE reads; one entry per CDR3 protein. The repertoire holds 670,000 or so distinct CDR3 sequences, with roughly 19% as singletons. The sample taken for sequencing was blood, either unsorted or a sorted T cell fraction (not recorded which). Every receptor here comes from a male donor with ankylosing spondylitis. Each CDR3 is given with its conserved first and last residue. D genes are given only for firm matches. Clone size is not always given. Where it is, it says once, few, many or a class for expanded clones.

.	.	TRBV7-3	TRBJ2-1	CASSLTEVSYNEQFF	TGTGCCAGCAGCTTAACTGAGGTATCCTACAATGAGCAGTTCTTC
.	.	TRBV6-1	TRBJ1-1	CASTTTLGNTEAFF	TGTGCCAGCACCACGACCCTGGGGAACACTGAAGCTTTCTTT
.	.	TRBV10-1	TRBJ2-3	CASSESMAGKGTDTQYF	TGCGCCAGCAGTGAGTCGATGGCCGGGAAAGGCACAGATACGCAGTATTTT
.	.	TRBV6-1	TRBJ1-5	CASRQAGAMAGGNQPQHF	TGTGCCAGCAGACAAGCCGGGGCGATGGCAGGGGGCAATCAGCCCCAGCATTTT
few	.	TRBV28	TRBJ1-3	CASTSARGGGNTIYF	TGTGCCAGCACTTCGGCACGGGGGGGAGGAAACACCATATATTTT
.	TRBD2	TRBV9	TRBJ2-5	CASSIGGGGTETQYF	TGTGCCAGCAGCATCGGCGGCGGGGGGACCGAGACCCAGTACTTC
few	.	TRBV9	TRBJ2-1	CASSPSARDNEQFF	TGTGCCAGCAGCCCATCGGCGCGAGACAATGAGCAGTTCTTC
few	TRBD2	TRBV20-1	TRBJ2-1	CSARGAGGLNEQFF	TGCAGTGCTAGAGGAGCGGGGGGCCTCAATGAGCAGTTCTTC
.	TRBD1	TRBV20-1	TRBJ2-1	CSAANSTGWFNNEQLF	TGCAGTGCAGCTAATTCGACAGGGTGGTTTAACAATGAGCAGCTCTTC
few	TRBD2	TRBV15	TRBJ2-2	CATSRDRESGLALPGELFF	TGTGCCACCAGCAGAGATAGGGAATCGGGACTAGCCCTACCCGGGGAGCTGTTTTTT
few	.	TRBV9	TRBJ1-1	CASSVTPGGYEAFF	TGTGCCAGCAGCGTAACTCCGGGGGGATATGAAGCTTTCTTT
few	.	TRBV7-9	TRBJ1-2	CASSFLQGHNYGYTF	TGTGCCAGCAGCTTCTTGCAGGGGCATAACTATGGCTACACCTTC
.	.	TRBV19	TRBJ1-3	CASRSAGNTIYF	TGTGCCAGTAGAAGCGCTGGAAACACCATATATTTT
.	TRBD1	TRBV29-1	TRBJ1-2	CSTGTGRHGYTF	TGCAGCACAGGGACAGGGCGCCATGGCTACACCTTC
.	.	TRBV9	TRBJ2-1	CASGVVGVGYNEQFF	TGTGCCAGCGGCGTAGTTGGGGTTGGGTACAATGAGCAGTTCTTC
.	.	TRBV5-1	TRBJ1-2	CASSFAAAGYGYTF	TGCGCCAGCAGCTTCGCGGCCGCCGGCTATGGCTACACCTTC
.	TRBD1	TRBV6-5	TRBJ1-5	CASSFSGQGVQPQHF	TGTGCCAGCAGTTTCTCGGGACAGGGTGTTCAGCCCCAGCATTTT
.	.	TRBV25-1	TRBJ1-2	CASRSGRGRDGYTF	TGTGCCAGCAGGAGCGGCAGGGGAAGAGATGGCTACACCTTC
few	.	TRBV6-5	TRBJ2-7	CASSYERPGRSYEQYF	TGTGCCAGCAGTTACGAAAGGCCAGGGAGGTCCTACGAGCAGTACTTC
.	TRBD2	TRBV28	TRBJ2-4	CASSPLASGRGNIQYF	TGTGCCAGCAGCCCCCTCGCTAGCGGCCGAGGGAACATTCAGTACTTC
few	TRBD2	TRBV20-1	TRBJ2-3	CSATLAGGTDTQYF	TGCAGCGCGACCCTAGCGGGGGGCACAGATACGCAGTATTTT
few	.	TRBV29-1	TRBJ2-3	CSVGKTRRTDTQYF	TGCAGCGTGGGTAAGACTAGGCGCACAGATACGCAGTATTTT
.	.	TRBV27	TRBJ2-2	CASSETGQFSGELFF	TGTGCCAGCAGTGAGACCGGACAGTTCTCCGGGGAGCTGTTTTTT
many	.	TRBV15	TRBJ1-2	CATSRELEGSSGYTF	TGTGCCACCAGCAGAGAACTTGAGGGCTCGAGTGGCTACACCTTC
many	.	TRBV20-1	TRBJ2-5	CSAWDFWGAQYF	TGCAGCGCATGGGACTTTTGGGGGGCCCAGTACTTC
.	.	TRBV19	TRBJ1-1	CASSKLRGRRTEAFF	TGTGCCAGTAGTAAACTCAGGGGCCGTCGAACTGAAGCTTTCTTT